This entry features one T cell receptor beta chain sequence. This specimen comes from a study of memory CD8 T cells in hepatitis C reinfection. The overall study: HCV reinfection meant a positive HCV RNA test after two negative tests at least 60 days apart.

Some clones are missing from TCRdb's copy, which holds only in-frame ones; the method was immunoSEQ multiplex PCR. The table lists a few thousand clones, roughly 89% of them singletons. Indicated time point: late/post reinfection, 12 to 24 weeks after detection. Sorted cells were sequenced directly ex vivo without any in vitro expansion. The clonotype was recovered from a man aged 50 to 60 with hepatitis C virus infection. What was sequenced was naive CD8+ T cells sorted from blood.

CDR3: CASSDLGTVTEAFF. The CDR3 DNA is TGTGCCAGCAGTGACCTCGGGACAGTAACTGAAGCTTTCTTT. This chain uses TRBV25-1 with TRBJ1-1; 7 bases are a match to TRBD1. This CDR3 contains 14 residues. Germline CDR1 MGHDK, CDR2 SYGVNS. V lost 3 bases and J lost 5; bases outside the gene matches: 6.